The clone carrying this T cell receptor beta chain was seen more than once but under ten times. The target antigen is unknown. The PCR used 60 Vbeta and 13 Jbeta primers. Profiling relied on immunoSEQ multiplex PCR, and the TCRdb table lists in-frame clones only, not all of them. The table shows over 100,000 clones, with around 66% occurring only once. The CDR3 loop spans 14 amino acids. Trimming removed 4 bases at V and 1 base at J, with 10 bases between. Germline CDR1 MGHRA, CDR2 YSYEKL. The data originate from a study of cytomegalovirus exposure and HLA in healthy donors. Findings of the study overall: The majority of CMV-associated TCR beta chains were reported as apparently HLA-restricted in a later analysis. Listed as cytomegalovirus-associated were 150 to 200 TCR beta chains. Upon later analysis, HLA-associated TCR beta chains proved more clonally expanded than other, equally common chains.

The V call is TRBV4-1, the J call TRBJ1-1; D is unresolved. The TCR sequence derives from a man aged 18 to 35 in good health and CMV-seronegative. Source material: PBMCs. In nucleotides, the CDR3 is TGCGCCAGCAGCCCTCTGTCGTGGAACACTGAAGCTTTCTTT. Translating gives CASSPLSWNTEAFF.